The 26 T cell receptor beta chains given below trace back to one sample, sequenced in a study of blood T cell repertoires in COVID-19. The data were produced by immunoSEQ multiplex PCR, yet TCRdb's version contains in-frame clones alone and is incomplete. The data hold about 97,000 clones, with about 90% observed a single time. Material: peripheral blood. All receptors come from a man in his fifties or sixties with active COVID-19.

The V and J genes are TRBV6-5 and TRBJ2-4; the D gene is possibly TRBD2 (7 bases). Germline V gene data show CDR1 as MNHEY and CDR2 as SVGAGI. Trimming removed 7 bases at V and 3 bases at J, with 16 bases between. The CDR3 is made up of 15 amino acids. CDR3 loop: CASKGGGFSKNIQYF. CDR3 coding DNA: TGTGCCAGCAAAGGGGGGGGCTTTAGCAAAAACATTCAGTACTTC.

The chain uses TRBV5-6 and TRBJ2-7; no clear D. Trimming pared 1 base from V and 0 bases from J, leaving 14 bases between. In germline, CDR1 is SGHDT, CDR2 YYEEEE. CDR3 size: 16 residues. The CDR3 sequence is CASSLTVNSISYEQYF. CDR3 DNA: TGTGCCAGCAGCTTGACGGTCAACTCTATCTCCTACGAGCAGTACTTC.

This rearrangement joins TRBV10-3 to TRBJ2-2; a possible D gene is TRBD2 (6 bases). Per germline, CDR1 ENHRY and CDR2 SYGVKD. The CDR3 extends over 16 amino acids. With 2 bases removed from V and 4 bases from J, the gap between germline ends came to 14 bases. CDR3 DNA: TGTGCCATCAGTGAGAGAGAGCGGGTGATCACCGGGGAGCTGTTTTTT. It specifies CAISERERVITGELFF.

The chain carries TRBV5-6 and TRBJ2-2; tentatively, D is TRBD2 (7 bases). The CDR3 sequence is 14 residues long. V lost 2 bases to trimming and J lost 6 bases, with 11 bases between them. Germline V gives CDR1 SGHDT, CDR2 YYEEEE. This CDR3 is CASSFRGGAGELFF. CDR3 nucleotide sequence: TGTGCCAGCAGCTTCAGGGGAGGGGCCGGGGAGCTGTTTTTT.

This chain uses TRBV2 with TRBJ2-3; D unclear. The CDR3 runs to 16 residues. The ends were cut back, 6 bases at V and 2 bases at J, with 18 bases in the middle. Germline-derived CDR1 and CDR2 are SNHLY and FYNNEI. The CDR3 DNA is TGTGCCAGCAGATACCGGCCATTAGCCGACACAGATACGCAGTATTTT. It codes for CASRYRPLADTDTQYF.

The chain joins TRBV20-1 to TRBJ2-7; TRBD2 matches at 7 bases. The J segment lost 6 bases and the V segment lost 3 bases, leaving 5 bases of the junction unmatched. This CDR3 spans 12 amino acids. Per germline, CDR1 DFQATT and CDR2 SNEGSKA (reference sequence). CDR3 region: CSASGGTTEQYF. In nucleotides, the CDR3 is TGCAGTGCTAGTGGGGGGACTACCGAGCAGTACTTC.

The V call is TRBV6-2 or TRBV6-3, the J call TRBJ2-7; maybe TRBD2 (7 bases). The germline V gene encodes CDR1 MNHEY and CDR2 SVGEGT. V was shortened by 4 bases and J by 2 bases, with 12 bases between the two germline ends. The CDR3 has 14 amino acids. CDR3 sequence reads: CASSSAGDTYEQYF. The CDR3, as DNA: TGTGCCAGCAGTTCGGCGGGGGACACCTACGAGCAGTACTTC.

The rearrangement links TRBV20-1 to TRBJ2-5; D not certain. Germline V CDR1 and CDR2: DFQATT, SNEGSKA (reference sequence). V lost 4 bases to trimming and J lost 7 bases, with 7 bases between them. CDR3 length: 10 amino acids. This CDR3 is CSAILGTQYF. Here the CDR3 DNA reads TGCAGTGCTATCCTAGGGACCCAGTACTTC.

The J gene is TRBJ1-3, the V gene TRBV7-9; 10 nucleotides agree with TRBD1. The CDR3 has 15 amino acids. Germline CDR1 reads SEHNR; CDR2 reads FQNEAQ (reference sequence). J gave up 2 bases and V 5 bases, and 3 bases lay outside the gene matches. The CDR3: CASSRQGAAGNTIYF. CDR3 coding DNA: TGTGCCAGCAGCCGACAGGGGGCGGCTGGAAACACCATATATTTT.

This clone was counted a single time. This chain links TRBV30 with TRBJ1-1; no firm D call. CDR1 and CDR2 from the germline V gene are GTSNPN and SVGIG (reference sequence). The CDR3 is 11 amino acids. V lost 0 bases and J lost 6, with 5 bases in between. The CDR3 protein is CAWSVESEAFF. CDR3 nucleotides: TGTGCCTGGAGTGTAGAGTCTGAAGCTTTCTTT.

This clone was found a few times. V gene TRBV6-5 combines with J gene TRBJ1-5; the D gene is possibly TRBD1 (5 bases). The CDR3 spans 13 residues. CDR1 is MNHEY, CDR2 SVGAGI, per germline. Between the trimmed V and J ends, which lost 10 bases and 7 bases, there was a span of 17 bases. CDR3 amino acids: CATSGELWQPQHF. The CDR3 DNA reads TGTGCCACCTCGGGGGAATTATGGCAGCCCCAGCATTTT.

The V and J genes are TRBV9 and TRBJ2-2, with 10 bases matching TRBD1. After removal of 7 bases from V and 6 bases from J, the junction contained 12 bases not matched to a gene. Germline V CDR1 and CDR2: SGDLS, YYNGEE. CDR3 length: 16 amino acids. The CDR3, as DNA: TGTGCCAGCCACGGGGGGACAGGGGAAGTTGCCGGGGAGCTGTTTTTT. Protein product: CASHGGTGEVAGELFF.

The V call is TRBV6-5, the J call TRBJ2-5, with D maybe TRBD2 (7 bases). Trimming left V 7 bases short and J 1 base short, with 13 bases between. The V gene's germline CDR1 is MNHEY and CDR2 SVGAGI. The CDR3 loop spans 14 amino acids. The CDR3 sequence is CASTQGGAQETQYF. In nucleotides, the CDR3 is TGTGCCAGCACCCAAGGGGGGGCCCAAGAGACCCAGTACTTC.

The rearrangement links TRBV14 to TRBJ1-2, with a possible D match to TRBD1 (6 bases). Germline V lookup: CDR1 SGHDN, CDR2 FVKESK. The length of the CDR3 is 12 residues. Trimming shortened V by 2 bases and J by 7 bases, and 8 bases separated the two germline ends. The CDR3 DNA reads as TGTGCCAGCAGCCAATGGGACACTGGCTACACCTTC. Protein product: CASSQWDTGYTF.

V usage is TRBV27 and J usage is TRBJ1-5, with 7 bases fitting TRBD1. CDR1 is MNHEY, CDR2 SMNVEV, per germline (reference sequence). This CDR3 comprises 15 residues. J gave up 7 bases and V 5 bases, and 11 bases lay outside the gene matches. This CDR3 reads CASSTRQGRRQPQHF. Here the CDR3 DNA reads TGTGCCAGCAGTACACGACAGGGTAGGAGGCAGCCCCAGCATTTT.

This sequence joins TRBV4-1 and TRBJ2-3, with 8 bases matching TRBD1. The V and J ends lost 5 bases and 1 base, in that order; junction bases with no gene match: 8. The length of the CDR3 is 16 residues. Germline V CDR1 and CDR2: MGHRA, YSYEKL. The CDR3 sequence: CASSSGTGGRTDTQYF. The CDR3 DNA reads TGCGCCAGCAGCTCTGGGACAGGTGGGCGCACAGATACGCAGTATTTT.

The chain has TRBV7-8 and TRBJ2-1; D uncertain. The CDR3 contains 12 residues. Germline-derived CDR1 and CDR2 are SGHVS and FQNEAQ. The V end was cut by 5 bases, the J end by 9 bases, with 11 bases between. The CDR3 spells CASSRTGPEQFF. CDR3 nucleotide sequence: TGTGCCAGCAGCCGAACGGGTCCTGAGCAGTTCTTC.

J is TRBJ1-4 and V is TRBV4-2, with D unclear. There are 16 residues in the CDR3. Germline V gene lookup returns CDR1 LGHNA and CDR2 YNFKEQ. Trimming removed 0 bases from V and 4 bases from J, with 12 bases in between. CDR3 residues: CASSQDWAGDNEKLFF. CDR3 DNA: TGTGCCAGCAGCCAAGATTGGGCAGGTGATAATGAAAAACTGTTTTTT.

The J gene is TRBJ2-2, the V gene TRBV10-3; 14 bases match TRBD2. Germline CDR1 is ENHRY and CDR2 is SYGVKD. The CDR3 runs to 18 residues. Unmatched junction bases numbered 6, after V lost 6 bases and J lost 0 bases. In nucleotides, the CDR3 is TGTGCCATCAGGGTAGGACTAGCGGGGGGCCCGAACACCGGGGAGCTGTTTTTT. It encodes CAIRVGLAGGPNTGELFF.

The J gene is TRBJ1-6, the V gene TRBV4-1; maybe TRBD1 (5 bases). V lost 0 bases and J lost 9, with 12 bases in between. Germline assignment: CDR1 MGHRA and CDR2 YSYEKL. The CDR3 loop spans 15 amino acids. The CDR3 region has the DNA TGCGCCAGCAGCCAAGAGGAAAGGGGTTCTTCACCCCTCCACTTT. Protein: CASSQEERGSSPLHF.

This clone came up once. The genes are TRBV5-6 and TRBJ2-6; 8 bases align to TRBD1. The CDR3 runs 19 residues. Germline CDR1 SGHDT, CDR2 YYEEEE. V shed 2 bases, J shed 0 bases, and the junction held 10 bases outside the gene matches. This chain's CDR3 is CASSLGWQGAGSGANVLTF. The CDR3 coding sequence is TGTGCCAGCAGCTTAGGTTGGCAGGGGGCTGGCTCTGGGGCCAACGTCCTGACTTTC.

The gene calls are TRBV6-5 and TRBJ1-1; no clear D. The V gene's germline CDR1 is MNHEY and CDR2 SVGAGI. Trimming removed 2 bases at V and 1 base at J, with 8 bases between. The CDR3 has 14 residues. As DNA, the CDR3 is TGTGCCAGCAGTTACCGCCGACAGAACACTGAAGCTTTCTTT. It encodes CASSYRRQNTEAFF.

The chain combines TRBV4-1 with TRBJ1-1, with a weak D call TRBD1 (5 bases). This CDR3 contains 16 residues. Per the germline V gene, CDR1 is MGHRA and CDR2 is YSYEKL. The germline V and J ends were trimmed by 4 bases and 4 bases, with 19 bases remaining between them. CDR3 in amino acids: CASSPRADSFGTEAFF. For the CDR3, the DNA is TGCGCCAGCAGCCCCCGGGCAGACAGTTTCGGCACTGAAGCTTTCTTT.

V gene TRBV28 combines with J gene TRBJ2-1; D perhaps matches TRBD2 (6 bases). V gave up 6 bases and J gave up 2 bases, with 11 bases separating them. The germline V gene has CDR1 MDHEN and CDR2 SYDVKM. This CDR3 has 14 residues. The CDR3 loop reads CASRRGPAYNEQFF. CDR3 DNA: TGTGCCAGCAGGCGGGGTCCGGCCTACAATGAGCAGTTCTTC.

The chain carries TRBV7-2 and TRBJ2-2; D is possibly TRBD1 (6 bases). V lost 3 bases to trimming and J lost 6 bases, with 11 bases between them. Germline V CDR1 and CDR2: SGHTA, FQGNSA. The CDR3 is 14 amino acids. CDR3 sequence reads: CASSFTGSAGELFF. As DNA, the CDR3 is TGTGCCAGCAGCTTCACAGGGTCAGCCGGGGAGCTGTTTTTT.

J is TRBJ2-3 and V is TRBV2; a possible D gene is TRBD2 (5 bases). V dropped 2 bases and J dropped 2 bases, with 11 bases sitting between them. There are 15 residues in the CDR3. CDR1 and CDR2 (germline): SNHLY, FYNNEI. The CDR3 reads CASSELGDYTDTQYF. The DNA for the CDR3 is TGTGCCAGCAGTGAACTCGGGGATTACACAGATACGCAGTATTTT.